The source of this T cell receptor (beta chain) is a study of human T cells and chemical hapten exposure. About the study: It was small differences in pooled library volume that mainly caused per-sample TCR yields to vary. Findings of the study overall: There were significantly more large CDR3 similarity clusters among expanded TCRs than among controls.

Described time point: patch test 2, 6 weeks after DPC sensitization. Treatment given: therapeutic diphenylcyclopropenone sensitization with weekly scalp DPC. Blood draws came before every patch-test application. Sequencing started from total RNA isolated from unfractionated whole blood. As concerns this clonotype: Its antigen is currently unknown.

This CDR3 contains 15 residues. Trimming took 4 bases from V and 5 from J; bases not matched to a gene: 8. Germline V gene sequence: CDR1 SNHLY, CDR2 FYNNEI. TCRdb passed the RACE reads through MiXCR, listing each CDR3 protein once. Of 100,000 or so distinct CDR3 sequences in the sample, roughly 11% were seen once. Source: whole blood, taken in connection with sensitization to the hapten diphenylcyclopropenone (DPC). The V call is TRBV2, the J call TRBJ2-1, with TRBD2 matching 7 bases. This sequence originates from a middle-aged man with alopecia areata. Some clones in this sample may be carry-over from other donors' samples. CDR3 protein: CASSVWLAENNEQFF. For the CDR3, the DNA is TGTGCCAGCAGTGTTTGGCTAGCGGAGAACAATGAGCAGTTCTTC.